The 25 T cell receptor beta chains in this list originate from one sample, sequenced in a study of shared clonotypes between healthy human individuals. Naive CD8 cells were CD45RO-negative, positively selected for CCR7, excluding terminally differentiated effector memory CD45RA+ cells. TCRdb's table, derived via immunoSEQ multiplex PCR, lists solely in-frame clones and lacks some. The repertoire includes a few million clones, just under 95% of them detected once, and about 1.7% sits in the top ten. Sequencing input: naive CD8+ T cells from PBMCs. The receptors derive from a man younger than 35 in good health. Some clones in this sample may be carry-over from other donors' samples.

The chain links TRBV28 to TRBJ2-1, with D uncertain. The V end lost 7 bases, the J end lost 4 bases, and 14 bases lay between the germline ends. CDR1 and CDR2 (germline): MDHEN, SYDVKM. This CDR3 spans 14 amino acids. As DNA, the CDR3 is TGTGCCAGCACCTTGACCACACCTTACAATGAGCAGTTCTTC. It translates to CASTLTTPYNEQFF.

This clone has just one count. CDR3 sequence reads: CASSLLSGRRYEQYF. CDR3 DNA sequence: TGTGCCAGCAGCTTACTCAGCGGGAGGAGGTACGAGCAGTACTTC. The rearrangement uses TRBV7-3 and TRBJ2-7; 9 bases align to TRBD2. This CDR3 region has 15 residues. V lost 2 bases, J lost 4 bases, and 6 bases stayed unmatched. Per the germline V gene, CDR1 is SGHTA and CDR2 is FQGTGA.

In DNA form, the CDR3 reads TGTGCCAGCAGGGACCACGGGACATACTACGAGCAGTACTTC. The encoded protein is CASRDHGTYYEQYF. The chain employs TRBV2 and TRBJ2-7; tentative D call: TRBD1 (6 bases). Trimming stripped 6 bases from V and 3 bases from J, with 15 bases between. This CDR3 is 14 amino acids long. Germline loops: CDR1 SNHLY, CDR2 FYNNEI.

The chain joins TRBV29-1 to TRBJ2-5; D not resolved. The J call may be incorrect, as the DNA end agrees better with TRBJ2-7. This CDR3 has 15 residues. Germline CDR1 is SQVTM and CDR2 is ANQGSEA. The CDR3 reads CSVFVVAHSTYEQYF. The DNA of the CDR3 is TGCAGCGTGTTCGTAGTAGCTCACTCCACCTACGAGCAGTACTTC.

The V and J genes are TRBV28 and TRBJ2-1; TRBD1 aligns across 7 bases. The germline gives CDR1 MDHEN, CDR2 SYDVKM. Trimming took 6 bases from V and 0 from J; bases not matched to a gene: 8. CDR3 length: 16 residues. The CDR3, as DNA: TGTGCCAGCAGAAAGGACAGGTCGAGCTCCTACAATGAGCAGTTCTTC. Residues: CASRKDRSSSYNEQFF.

The chain joins TRBV6-1 to TRBJ2-7; perhaps TRBD1 as D (7 bases). Deletions cut 4 bases from V and 3 bases from J, with 16 bases between. The CDR3 covers 15 residues. Germline CDR1 MNHNS, CDR2 SASEGT. The CDR3: CASSGSHRGLYEQYF. The CDR3 nucleotides are TGTGCCAGCAGTGGTTCCCACAGGGGACTCTACGAGCAGTACTTC.

V is TRBV20-1 and J is TRBJ2-5; D call uncertain. The J call may be in error: the DNA end matches TRBJ2-7 better. Germline V gene sequence: CDR1 DFQATT, CDR2 SNEGSKA (reference sequence). The CDR3 contains 11 residues. In DNA, the CDR3 is TGCAGTGCCCACGACCCCGCCGAGCAGTACTTC. It specifies CSAHDPAEQYF.

This chain links TRBV29-1 with TRBJ2-1; 16 positions match TRBD2. The germline V gene encodes CDR1 SQVTM and CDR2 ANQGSEA. The CDR3 spans 20 residues. Trimming removed 5 bases from V and 0 bases from J; junction bases left unmatched: 13. CDR3 in amino acids: CSVTPLPGLAGGSSYNEQFF. For the CDR3, the DNA is TGCAGCGTTACCCCACTGCCGGGACTAGCGGGAGGGAGCTCCTACAATGAGCAGTTCTTC.

CDR3 nucleotide sequence: TGTGCCAGCAACCCTGGGATCTCTGGGGCCAACGTCCTGACTTTC. Its protein is CASNPGISGANVLTF. V usage is TRBV9 and J usage is TRBJ2-6; D is unclear. V lost 6 bases to trimming and J lost 0 bases, with 10 bases between them. The germline V gene has CDR1 SGDLS and CDR2 YYNGEE. The CDR3 runs 15 residues.

J is TRBJ2-3 and V is TRBV28, with TRBD2 as a possible D gene (5 bases). This CDR3 contains 11 residues. The V gene lost 6 bases and the J gene lost 6 bases, with 7 bases spanning the gap. The germline gives CDR1 MDHEN, CDR2 SYDVKM. The CDR3 sequence is CASRTGDTQYF. The CDR3 DNA is TGTGCCAGCAGAACGGGGGATACGCAGTATTTT.

CDR3 residues: CASSFGTVNEQYF. CDR3 nucleotide sequence: TGTGCCAGCAGTTTTGGGACAGTAAACGAGCAGTACTTC. The chain has TRBV27 and TRBJ2-7, with 7 bases that match TRBD1. The CDR3 has 13 residues. The V gene's germline CDR1 is MNHEY and CDR2 SMNVEV (reference sequence). Trimming cost V 3 bases and J 5 bases; bases outside gene matches: 4.

The V call is TRBV7-8, the J call TRBJ1-1; D unclear. The CDR3 totals 13 residues. CDR1 and CDR2 (germline): SGHVS, FQNEAQ. V lost 5 bases, J lost 12 bases, and 19 bases lay in between. CDR3 sequence reads: CASSPGGLKMSFF. In DNA form, the CDR3 reads TGTGCCAGCAGCCCGGGAGGTTTGAAGATGTCTTTCTTT.

The CDR3 loop reads CASIPQDPYRQETQYF. DNA for the CDR3: TGTGCCAGCATCCCGCAGGACCCTTATCGTCAAGAGACCCAGTACTTC. This chain links TRBV28 with TRBJ2-5; no firm D call. The CDR3 extends over 16 amino acids. The V end lost 7 bases, the J end lost 2 bases, and 20 bases lay between the germline ends. Germline V CDR1 and CDR2: MDHEN, SYDVKM.

The rearrangement links TRBV19 to TRBJ2-2; D is possibly TRBD1 (7 bases). Trimming took off 5 bases at V and 2 bases at J, with 24 bases between the two ends. The CDR3 sequence is 19 residues long. Per the germline V gene, CDR1 is LNHDA and CDR2 is SQIVND (reference sequence). CDR3 in amino acids: CASSPRILQQGTNTGELFF. DNA for the CDR3: TGTGCCAGTAGTCCCCGCATTCTGCAACAGGGGACTAACACCGGGGAGCTGTTTTTT.

About this clone: The same CDR3 arises from other DNA sequences in this sample as well. The V call is TRBV5-6, the J call TRBJ2-7; tentatively, D is TRBD1 (6 bases). The CDR3 has 11 residues. Between the trimmed V and J ends, which lost 2 bases and 6 bases, there was a span of 6 bases. Germline V gene lookup returns CDR1 SGHDT and CDR2 YYEEEE. In DNA form, the CDR3 reads TGTGCCAGCAGCTTAGGGGGCGAGCAGTACTTC. Amino acids: CASSLGGEQYF.

The chain uses TRBV9 and TRBJ2-2; 8 bases map to TRBD1. The CDR3 runs 16 residues. Germline CDR1 is SGDLS and CDR2 is YYNGEE. V lost 2 bases to trimming and J lost 3 bases; unmatched junction nucleotides: 6. The DNA for the CDR3 is TGTGCCAGCAGCGTTTCGACAGGGGTTGACACCGGGGAGCTGTTTTTT. Protein: CASSVSTGVDTGELFF. The whole variable domain, filled in from reference TRBV9 and TRBJ2-2, reads DSGVTQTPKHLITATGQRVTLRCSPRSGDLSVYWYQQSLDQGLQFLIQYYNGEERAKGNILERFSAQQFPDLHSELNLSSLELGDSALYFCASSVSTGVDTGELFFGEGSRLTVL.

This clone was seen a single time. The chain's CDR3 is CASSPRQESLVNNEQFF. In DNA, the CDR3 is TGTGCCAGTAGTCCCCGACAGGAATCTTTGGTGAACAATGAGCAGTTCTTC. V gene TRBV19 combines with J gene TRBJ2-1; D perhaps matches TRBD1 (6 bases). The CDR3 is 17 amino acids. CDR1 is LNHDA and CDR2 is SQIVND in the germline V gene (reference sequence). Trimming stripped 5 bases from V and 5 bases from J, with 22 bases between. The full variable domain, with the rest looked up from reference TRBV19 and TRBJ2-1, is DGGITQSPKYLFRKEGQNVTLSCEQNLNHDAMYWYRQDPGQGLRLIYYSQIVNDFQKGDIAEGYSVSREKKESFPLTVTSAQKNPTAFYLCASSPRQESLVNNEQFFGPGTRLTVL.

This sequence joins TRBV7-7 and TRBJ2-5; weak D call: TRBD1 (7 bases). The J call is uncertain, as TRBJ2-7 better fits the DNA end. The germline CDR1 and CDR2 sequences are SSHAT and FNYEAQ (reference sequence). The CDR3 contains 13 residues. The DNA of the CDR3 is TGTGCCAGCAGCTCGGGACAGCGGGACGAGCAGTACTTC. Its translation: CASSSGQRDEQYF.

V usage is TRBV7-9 and J usage is TRBJ2-7; D may match TRBD1 or TRBD2 (5 bases each). Trimming shortened V by 5 bases and J by 7 bases, and 18 bases separated the two germline ends. This CDR3 comprises 14 residues. Germline V gene data show CDR1 as SEHNR and CDR2 as FQNEAQ (reference sequence). CDR3 nucleotides: TGTGCCAGCAGCACCCGGGACCCGTCAAAGGAGCAGTACTTC. It codes for CASSTRDPSKEQYF.

This clone is a singleton in its sample. This chain links TRBV9 with TRBJ2-7; D not certain. The germline CDR1 and CDR2 sequences are SGDLS and YYNGEE. The CDR3 extends over 14 amino acids. V was pared by 0 bases and J by 5 bases, with 12 bases between. The CDR3 sequence is CASSVGIAIHEQYF. The DNA for the CDR3 is TGTGCCAGCAGCGTAGGTATAGCTATCCACGAGCAGTACTTC.

This chain joins TRBV7-9 and TRBJ2-7; 8 bases are shared with TRBD1. Per germline, CDR1 SEHNR and CDR2 FQNEAQ (reference sequence). The trim removed 4 bases at V and 0 bases at J, leaving 8 bases unmatched. The CDR3 runs 16 residues. This chain's CDR3 is CASSWGTGGSSYEQYF. Here the CDR3 DNA reads TGTGCCAGCAGCTGGGGCACAGGGGGAAGCTCCTACGAGCAGTACTTC.

CDR3 sequence reads: CASMGPWREQFF. Here the CDR3 DNA reads TGTGCCAGCATGGGACCTTGGCGTGAGCAGTTCTTC. The chain joins TRBV13 to TRBJ2-1; D may correspond to TRBD1 or TRBD2 (5 bases each). The V and J ends lost 7 bases and 9 bases respectively, with 13 bases between them. CDR3 size: 12 residues. CDR1 and CDR2 from the germline V gene are PRHDT and FYEKMQ (reference sequence).

The V gene is TRBV7-9, the J gene TRBJ1-2; 9 positions agree with TRBD1. The germline CDR1 and CDR2 sequences are SEHNR and FQNEAQ (reference sequence). The V segment lost 5 bases and the J segment 1 base; nucleotides outside the gene matches: 8. The CDR3 has 16 residues. The CDR3, as DNA: TGTGCCAGCAGCCCGCCCTCGGGACAGGGTAACTATGGCTACACCTTC. The encoded protein is CASSPPSGQGNYGYTF.

This chain uses TRBV7-9 with TRBJ1-1; tentative D call: TRBD1 (5 bases). This CDR3 is 13 amino acids long. Germline V gene sequence: CDR1 SEHNR, CDR2 FQNEAQ (reference sequence). V dropped 1 base and J dropped 7 bases, with 10 bases sitting between them. CDR3 sequence: CASSLGTPIEAFF. The CDR3 coding sequence is TGTGCCAGCAGCTTAGGGACACCTATTGAAGCTTTCTTT. The whole variable domain, filled in from reference TRBV7-9 and TRBJ1-1, reads DTGVSQNPRHKITKRGQNVTFRCDPISEHNRLYWYRQTLGQGPEFLTYFQNEAQLEKSRLLSDRFSAERPKGSFSTLEIQRTEQGDSAMYLCASSLGTPIEAFFGQGTRLTVV.

The chain couples TRBV5-6 to TRBJ1-1, with TRBD1 as a possible D gene (6 bases). CDR3 length: 11 residues. V lost 4 bases and J 11 bases, leaving 12 bases between the germline ends. CDR1 and CDR2 from the germline V gene are SGHDT and YYEEEE. This CDR3 reads CASSATGLAFF. The CDR3 DNA follows: TGTGCCAGCAGCGCAACAGGGCTCGCTTTCTTT.